This T cell receptor beta chain was sequenced during a study of beta chain features in type 1 diabetes (dated by TCRdb to between 2017 and 2018). For context, the study as a whole: No differences in mean age, gender distribution, total cell number or subset yield were found between patients and healthy donors. A total of 85 million to 110 million sorted cells were examined across all samples, and RNA yield correlated strongly with the number of cells per subset. In the study, recently diagnosed type 1 diabetes patients and matched healthy donors were compared on the TCRB repertoires of their sorted circulating CD4+ T cell subsets. Regulatory and stem cell-like memory subsets were obtained from only 8 patients and roughly 8 healthy donors, while naive and central memory subsets were obtained from all 28 donors. Findings and caveats that apply to the study as a whole: Naive, central memory and regulatory TCRB repertoires appeared more similar among patients than among healthy donors. PCR might favor shorter templates, but patient and control samples were amplified and corrected together, so any skew would affect both groups equally. Fewer insertions and more nucleotide deletions at VDJ recombination sites were observed in patients with type 1 diabetes, implying thymic rearrangement abnormalities. HLA sub-analyses involved small numbers of individuals, so any influence of HLA type on TCRB rearrangement remained unresolved. Because cDNA was sequenced instead of genomic DNA, activated cells with high expression could be over-represented, although the groups did not differ in activation or CD3 levels. In all four CD4+ subsets, TCRB CDR3 length was moderately but significantly shorter in type 1 diabetes patients.

The CDR3 measures 14 amino acids from cysteine to phenylalanine. Only the CDR3 portion is preserved as DNA: 42 bases, with reading frame beginning at the first base. From a lookup of the germline V gene (reference sequence), CDR1 and CDR2 are GTSNPN and SVGIG. Trimming removed 2 bases from V and 2 bases from J; the gene matches leave 5 bases unexplained. The entire isolated RNA was reverse transcribed using the High Capacity cDNA Reverse Transcription Kit, and thus expressed TCRB transcripts were sequenced. Deep immunoSEQ sequencing was performed on naive, central memory and regulatory T cell samples, with an average of approximately 3.9 million total reads per sample. Sorted cells were lysed in RLT buffer, and RNA was extracted using DNase-treated RNeasy Micro or Mini kits according to cell number. Each cell subset was processed on its own to prevent cross-contamination, while patient and healthy donor samples were processed together. TCRB sequences were amplified from cDNA with the immunoSEQ multiplex PCR, producing 87-bp fragments spanning the CDR3 region. The amplicons were sequenced using the Illumina HiSeq platform. As for the authors' bioinformatics: Synthetic template baselines were used to correct PCR bias computationally, reads within Hamming distance 2 were collapsed together, and singletons that could not be merged were discarded. Reads were aligned against IMGT so that V, D and J genes, CDR3 length and insertions or deletions at six rearrangement sites could be assigned. Within each subset, clonotype counts were normalized to sorted cell number, after which true diversity and Gini coefficients were computed with the tcR R package. The overlap coefficient, calculated on TCRB nucleotide sequences, was used to measure repertoire sharing. This is the immuneACCESS table as TCRdb keeps it, with only in-frame sequences that have V and J called. A part of the clones is gone; compared with another copy, unresolved V genes explain less than half, and the rest is unexplained. D and trimming come from the DNA, and the V and J calls and clone size come from that table. In this sample the table shows some 44,000 clones, 51% of which occur a single time. The top ten constitute approximately 2.1% of the sample.

On this clone: The antigen it recognizes is unknown. There are no base qualities to consult, and no much larger clone falls within one base.

From each donor, a single peripheral blood sample of around 120 mL on average was drawn into heparinised tubes. A BD FACSAria II was used to sort naive, central memory, regulatory and stem cell-like memory CD4+ T cells with a panel that included CD45RO, CCR7, CD25, CD127, CD95 and CD27. Purity was above 95% for every sorted population. Right away, PBMCs were isolated by Lymphoprep density gradient centrifugation and were stained directly, with no culture step. Samples were stained and sorted in pairs, with one healthy donor and one patient per experiment, so that batch effects were minimized. The V gene is TRBV30 and the J gene is TRBJ2-5, with TRBD2 identical over 7 junction bases. Sequencing was carried out using Tregs from blood. Taken with the paper, the label for cell subset or site translates to: regulatory CD4+ T cells. The origin of this receptor is a woman aged 18-29 years in good health. The DNA sequence reads TGTGCCTGGAGTCGCGGGAGTGGTCAAGAGACCCAGTACTTC. This sequence encodes CAWSRGSGQETQYF.